This T cell receptor (beta chain) emerged from a study of blood T cells in healthy people across ages. This CDR3 spans 16 amino acids. A second PCR, run for roughly 7 to 11 cycles, used a sample-barcoded 5' primer plus a J-beta primer mix. TCRdb recomputed calls from the 5' RACE reads with MiXCR, one row per CDR3 protein. The sample holds fewer than 800,000 distinct CDR3 sequences, roughly 49% seen once. This chain uses TRBV21-1 with TRBJ2-2. TRBV21-1 is a documented pseudogene. Sequencing was performed on blood. This sequence originates from a woman aged 55-70 years in good health. Here the CDR3 reads CASCTMRDPNTGELFF. The CDR3 DNA is TGTGCCAGCTGCACAATGAGAGACCCGAACACCGGGGAGCTGTTTTTT.